These 15 T cell receptor beta chains were all obtained from the same sample, sequenced in a study of T cells in Graves' hyperthyroidism and ophthalmopathy. Amplification of TCR beta CDR3 regions was performed using RNA transcripts as template. Using the HTBI primer set, a first-round RT-PCR was run on the TCR CDR3. A single record per CDR3 protein comes from TCRdb applying MiXCR to the multiplex PCR reads. The data hold approximately 380,000 distinct CDR3 sequences, with over 13% observed a single time. Input material: blood. The receptors derive from a man aged 45-65 years with Graves' ophthalmopathy.

The sample holds many counts of this clonotype. The chain is built from TRBV6-1 and TRBJ2-7; the match to TRBD1 covers 8 bases. CDR1 is MNHNS, CDR2 SASEGT, per germline. V dropped 7 bases and J dropped 5; count of bases not matched to a gene: 16. This CDR3 contains 16 residues. The CDR3 sequence: CASTPFAGGKNDEQYF. The CDR3 bases are TGTGCCAGCACTCCCTTTGCAGGGGGCAAGAACGACGAGCAGTACTTC.

This clonotype was observed at least ten times. The CDR3 sequence is CASSQELAGRGVAFF. For the CDR3, the DNA is TGTGCCAGCAGCCAAGAGTTGGCAGGCCGAGGGGTGGCTTTCTTT. This chain connects TRBV3-1 to TRBJ1-1, with D maybe TRBD1 (5 bases). V was shortened by 0 bases and J by 11 bases, with 19 bases between the two germline ends. The CDR3 length is 15 residues. Germline V lookup: CDR1 LGHDT, CDR2 YNNKEL (reference sequence).

This clonotype was counted only a few times. The chain combines TRBV5-6 with TRBJ1-2; D call uncertain. CDR3 length: 17 amino acids. V lost 4 bases to trimming and J lost 4 bases, with 23 bases between them. CDR1 and CDR2 (germline): SGHDT, YYEEEE. This chain's CDR3 is CASSDRVLSQPRYGYTF. CDR3 DNA sequence: TGTGCCAGCAGCGATAGGGTGCTGTCCCAGCCCCGCTATGGCTACACCTTC.

The chain couples TRBV20-1 to TRBJ2-1; the D gene is possibly TRBD2 (5 bases). Germline V gene sequence: CDR1 DFQATT, CDR2 SNEGSKA (reference sequence). The CDR3 consists of 14 residues. V was shortened by 1 base and J by 10 bases, with 17 bases between the two germline ends. The CDR3 here is CSARVSKGRGEQFF. The CDR3 DNA reads TGCAGTGCTAGAGTTTCCAAAGGGCGCGGGGAGCAGTTCTTC.

This clonotype has ten or more counts. The chain combines TRBV11-3 with TRBJ2-1, with 7 bases fitting TRBD2. The trim removed 8 bases at V and 0 bases at J, leaving 7 bases unmatched. Germline V gene sequence: CDR1 SGHNT, CDR2 YENEEA. The CDR3 contains 15 residues. CDR3 DNA: TGTGCCAGCGGGGGAGGGCCGAGCTCCTACAATGAGCAGTTCTTC. Protein sequence: CASGGGPSSYNEQFF.

Ten or more counts support this clonotype. The CDR3 reads CATSRDWSSGANVLTF. Written as DNA, the CDR3 is TGTGCCACCAGCAGAGATTGGAGTTCTGGGGCCAACGTCCTGACTTTC. The V gene is TRBV15, the J gene TRBJ2-6; D not certain. The CDR3 is 16 residues long. Germline lookup yields CDR1 LNHNV and CDR2 YYDKDF (reference sequence). Trimming took 0 bases from V and 1 from J, leaving 7 bases between them.

This clonotype has at least ten counts. V usage is TRBV27 and J usage is TRBJ2-1; D is perhaps TRBD2 (5 bases). In germline, CDR1 is MNHEY, CDR2 SMNVEV (reference sequence). V lost 3 bases and J 3 bases, leaving 9 bases between the germline ends. This CDR3 contains 14 residues. The CDR3 spells CASSLRVLYNEQFF. The CDR3 nucleotides are TGTGCCAGCAGTTTGCGGGTCCTCTACAATGAGCAGTTCTTC.

This clonotype was seen many times. The chain combines TRBV2 with TRBJ1-5, with D maybe TRBD1 (5 bases). Germline CDR1 SNHLY, CDR2 FYNNEI. V lost 6 bases and J lost 5, with 17 bases in between. The CDR3 covers 15 residues. The DNA of the CDR3 is TGTGCCAGCAGAGGGGATTTGGGAAAATATCAGCCCCAGCATTTT. Protein sequence: CASRGDLGKYQPQHF.

A few counts support this clonotype. This may arise from a read error, as a much more abundant clone is one base away. This chain links TRBV7-8 with TRBJ2-5; 7 bases are shared with TRBD1. Germline V gene lookup returns CDR1 SGHVS and CDR2 FQNEAQ. The CDR3 consists of 15 residues. CDR3 amino acids: CASSRGTVYQEAQYF. CDR3 coding DNA: TGTGCCAGCAGCCGTGGGACAGTCTACCAAGAGGCCCAGTACTTC.

This clonotype came up many times. CDR3 in amino acids: CAWSVAFRAFF. The CDR3 region has the DNA TGTGCCTGGAGTGTAGCCTTCCGCGCTTTCTTT. This chain joins TRBV30 and TRBJ1-1, with D unresolved. V was clipped by 0 bases and J by 11 bases, with 10 bases between them. The CDR3 contains 11 residues. The germline V gene has CDR1 GTSNPN and CDR2 SVGIG (reference sequence).

The rearrangement links TRBV20-1 to TRBJ2-1, with D possibly TRBD2 on 6 matching bases. Germline V lookup: CDR1 DFQATT, CDR2 SNEGSKA (reference sequence). The CDR3 runs 15 residues. V lost 6 bases and J 3 bases, leaving 18 bases between the germline ends. Written as DNA, the CDR3 is TGCAGTGCCCAAGGACTAACGGGGGACTACAATGAGCAGTTCTTC. Translated, it gives CSAQGLTGDYNEQFF.

This clonotype was detected many times. This chain links TRBV28 with TRBJ1-4; 8 bases are shared with TRBD1. V shed 6 bases and J 2 bases; nucleotides not matched to a gene: 5. CDR3 length equals 15 residues. CDR1 is MDHEN, CDR2 SYDVKM, per germline. CDR3 coding DNA: TGTGCCAGCAGACAGGGGGTGTCGACTAATGAAAAACTGTTTTTT. Protein product: CASRQGVSTNEKLFF.

This clonotype was counted ten times or more. The chain links TRBV12-3 or TRBV12-4 to TRBJ1-5, with TRBD1 identical over 7 bases. V gave up 3 bases and J gave up 4 bases; unmatched junction bases: 3. This CDR3 is 14 amino acids long. The CDR3 bases are TGTGCCAGCAGTTTCACGGGACAGAATCAGCCCCAGCATTTT. Translated: CASSFTGQNQPQHF.

This clonotype was observed at least ten times. The V gene is TRBV20-1, the J gene TRBJ2-1; 7 nucleotides align to TRBD2. CDR3 size: 16 residues. Trimming removed 3 bases from V and 2 bases from J; junction bases left unmatched: 10. Germline V lookup: CDR1 DFQATT, CDR2 SNEGSKA (reference sequence). For the CDR3, the DNA is TGCAGTGCTAGGAGCCTACTAGCGACGACCTACAATGAGCAGTTCTTC. This translates into CSARSLLATTYNEQFF.

The chain links TRBV10-3 to TRBJ2-1, with D possibly being TRBD1 (5 bases). V was shortened by 7 bases and J by 2 bases, with 12 bases between the two germline ends. The CDR3 sequence is 14 residues long. Germline CDR1 and CDR2: ENHRY and SYGVKD. As DNA, the CDR3 is TGTGCCATCATTGGGTCAGGGACCTACAATGAGCAGTTCTTC. It yields the protein CAIIGSGTYNEQFF.